The clone carrying this TCR beta chain came up many times. The antigen is not known. Authors' methods: Across clinicopathological groups, CDR3 differences served as the basis for building a distant-metastasis classifier for papillary thyroid cancer. Using MiXCR, TCRdb reanalyzed the PCR reads. These V and J calls derive from TCRdb rather than the authors' analysis. The sample includes about 59,000 clones, around 15% of them seen just once. Germline-derived CDR1 and CDR2 are SGHTA and FQGTGA. V shed 2 bases, J shed 1 base, and the junction held 7 bases outside the gene matches. The CDR3 spans 18 residues. The entry originates in a study of metastatic and nonmetastatic thyroid tumors. Study-level information: For malignant and benign thyroid patients, tumor or nodule tissue and blood were the sources whose repertoires were compared. Overall study results and limits: Compared with benign nodules, malignant thyroid tumors were reported to have significantly higher TCR beta diversity in both blood and tumor.

All patients were untreated before thyroid surgery. Sequenced input: blood. This TCR was sampled from a male donor with papillary thyroid cancer or a benign thyroid nodule (not recorded which). Some clones in this sample may be carry-over from other donors' samples. The V and J genes are TRBV7-3 and TRBJ2-2, with 10 nucleotides matching TRBD2. The CDR3 protein is CASSLAPGLAMNTGELFF. Written as DNA, the CDR3 is TGTGCCAGCAGCTTAGCACCGGGACTAGCGATGAACACCGGGGAGCTGTTTTTT.